This is a list of T cell receptor beta chains from one sample in a study of T cell responses to AZD1222 COVID-19 vaccine. Only in-frame clones appear in the TCRdb table, and some are missing; sequencing was by immunoSEQ multiplex PCR. Of about 160,000 clones in the sample, about nine tenths are singletons; the top ten hold roughly 5.5%. The source material was peripheral blood, sampled on day 0 of AZD1222 vaccination. These receptors originate from an adult in good health. Both conserved end residues are part of each CDR3. The order of the fields is J gene, V gene, clone size, D gene, CDR3 DNA, CDR3 protein. A D gene is named only where the DNA matches it firmly. Not every row has a clone size; where given, it reads once, few, many or a size class.

J gene: TRBJ1-5
V gene: TRBV19
clone size: .
D gene: .
CDR3 DNA: TGTGCCAGTAGTGGGTGGAGTGGGTCCGGGCATCAGCCCCAGCATTTT
CDR3 protein: CASSGWSGSGHQPQHF

J gene: TRBJ2-3
V gene: TRBV15
clone size: .
D gene: .
CDR3 DNA: TGTGCCACCAGCCGGTCGAACGAGGGCGCAGATACGCAGTATTTT
CDR3 protein: CATSRSNEGADTQYF

J gene: TRBJ1-5
V gene: TRBV5-5
clone size: .
D gene: .
CDR3 DNA: TGTGCCAGCAGCCCCCAGACGGTCTATCAGCCCCAGCATTTT
CDR3 protein: CASSPQTVYQPQHF

J gene: TRBJ2-3
V gene: TRBV19
clone size: .
D gene: TRBD1
CDR3 DNA: TGTGCCAGCCGGACAGGGCACGGCACAGATACGCAGTATTTT
CDR3 protein: CASRTGHGTDTQYF

J gene: TRBJ2-7
V gene: TRBV5-1
clone size: .
D gene: .
CDR3 DNA: TGCGCCAGCAGCTTGGAAGGGATCGGCGCCTACGAGCAGTACTTC
CDR3 protein: CASSLEGIGAYEQYF

J gene: TRBJ1-1
V gene: TRBV18
clone size: .
D gene: .
CDR3 DNA: TGTGCCAGCTGCCCAGGCGTGAACACTGAAGCTTTCTTT
CDR3 protein: CASCPGVNTEAFF

J gene: TRBJ1-2
V gene: TRBV10-3
clone size: once
D gene: .
CDR3 DNA: TGTGCCATCAGTGAGACCTCCGTCAGGGCAGGCTATGGCTACACCTTC
CDR3 protein: CAISETSVRAGYGYTF

J gene: TRBJ2-5
V gene: TRBV27
clone size: .
D gene: .
CDR3 DNA: TGTGCCAGCGGACCCAGGGAAGGAGGGCAAGAGACCCAGTACTTC
CDR3 protein: CASGPREGGQETQYF

J gene: TRBJ1-1
V gene: TRBV28
clone size: .
D gene: .
CDR3 DNA: TGTGCCAGCAGTTTATGGGGAGCGGGTGCTGGGAACACTGAAGCTTTCTTT
CDR3 protein: CASSLWGAGAGNTEAFF

J gene: TRBJ2-7
V gene: TRBV6-2/TRBV6-3
clone size: .
D gene: TRBD1
CDR3 DNA: TGTGCCAGCAGTTCCCGGACAGGGGCCCACGAGCAGTACTTC
CDR3 protein: CASSSRTGAHEQYF

J gene: TRBJ1-2
V gene: TRBV20-1
clone size: .
D gene: .
CDR3 DNA: TGCAGTGCTAGTCCCTTGACAGGAGCTAACTATGGCTACACCTTC
CDR3 protein: CSASPLTGANYGYTF

J gene: TRBJ1-5
V gene: TRBV6-1
clone size: few
D gene: .
CDR3 DNA: TGTGCCAGCAGTGAAGCGGCAGGGTGGGGCAATCAGCCCCAGCATTTT
CDR3 protein: CASSEAAGWGNQPQHF

J gene: TRBJ1-5
V gene: TRBV27
clone size: .
D gene: .
CDR3 DNA: TGTGCCAGCAGTTCATACAAGAGGACAGAGGGGCGAGATCAGCCCCAGCATTTT
CDR3 protein: CASSSYKRTEGRDQPQHF

J gene: TRBJ1-2
V gene: TRBV30
clone size: .
D gene: .
CDR3 DNA: TGTGCCTGGAGTGTACAGGTTGGGGGCTACACCTTC
CDR3 protein: CAWSVQVGGYTF

J gene: TRBJ1-2
V gene: TRBV19
clone size: .
D gene: .
CDR3 DNA: TGTGCCAGTAGTATGGAGACAGCCGCCCTCTATGGCTACACCTTC
CDR3 protein: CASSMETAALYGYTF

J gene: TRBJ1-5
V gene: TRBV5-8
clone size: .
D gene: TRBD1
CDR3 DNA: TGTGCCAGCAGCCCCCGGGACAGGAATCAGCCCCAGCATTTT
CDR3 protein: CASSPRDRNQPQHF

J gene: TRBJ2-3
V gene: TRBV10-3
clone size: .
D gene: .
CDR3 DNA: TGTGCCATCAGTGAGTCGCCCCTGTCTAGCACAGATACGCAGTATTTT
CDR3 protein: CAISESPLSSTDTQYF

J gene: TRBJ1-2
V gene: TRBV28
clone size: once
D gene: .
CDR3 DNA: TGTGCCAGCAGTTTAAGAGCCAGGGCTGCCTATGGCTACACCTTC
CDR3 protein: CASSLRARAAYGYTF

J gene: TRBJ2-1
V gene: TRBV29-1
clone size: .
D gene: .
CDR3 DNA: TGCAGCGTCACGGACGGGCTCAATGAGCAGTTCTTC
CDR3 protein: CSVTDGLNEQFF

J gene: TRBJ1-5
V gene: TRBV19
clone size: .
D gene: .
CDR3 DNA: TGTGCCAGTAGGTCAAGTTTACAAGGACAGCCCCAGCATTTT
CDR3 protein: CASRSSLQGQPQHF

J gene: TRBJ2-7
V gene: TRBV27
clone size: .
D gene: TRBD1
CDR3 DNA: TGTGCCAGCAGCCTGGGCAGGGGGAGTTACGAGCAGTACTTC
CDR3 protein: CASSLGRGSYEQYF

J gene: TRBJ1-1
V gene: TRBV5-1
clone size: .
D gene: .
CDR3 DNA: TGCGCCAGCAGCTTGGAAACAGAACTCAGTGAAGCTTTCTTT
CDR3 protein: CASSLETELSEAFF

J gene: TRBJ1-5
V gene: TRBV9
clone size: .
D gene: .
CDR3 DNA: TGTGCCAGCAGCGTAACGGGGGCAGGACAGCCCCAGCATTTT
CDR3 protein: CASSVTGAGQPQHF

J gene: TRBJ1-2
V gene: TRBV6-2/TRBV6-3
clone size: .
D gene: .
CDR3 DNA: TGTGCCAGCAGTTACCCAATTCCTAGACAGAGCGGACGCTATTATGGCTACACCTTC
CDR3 protein: CASSYPIPRQSGRYYGYTF

J gene: TRBJ2-1
V gene: TRBV27
clone size: .
D gene: .
CDR3 DNA: TGTGCCAGCAGTTTATCAAACAATGAGCAGTTCTTC
CDR3 protein: CASSLSNNEQFF

J gene: TRBJ2-7
V gene: TRBV29-1
clone size: .
D gene: .
CDR3 DNA: TGCAGCGGAGGGGGGGGCTCCGAGCAGTACTTC
CDR3 protein: CSGGGGSEQYF

J gene: TRBJ2-5
V gene: TRBV28
clone size: .
D gene: .
CDR3 DNA: TGTGCCAGCAGTCACGCCCAGGGTCGCCAAGAGACCCAGTACTTC
CDR3 protein: CASSHAQGRQETQYF

J gene: TRBJ2-5
V gene: TRBV6-5
clone size: .
D gene: .
CDR3 DNA: TGTGCCAGCAGTTACGGTGAGACAGCCTCCCAAGAGACCCAGTACTTC
CDR3 protein: CASSYGETASQETQYF

J gene: TRBJ1-4
V gene: TRBV30
clone size: .
D gene: .
CDR3 DNA: TGTGCCTGGGGGCCGGGCACTAATGAAAAACTGTTTTTT
CDR3 protein: CAWGPGTNEKLFF

J gene: TRBJ2-1
V gene: TRBV30
clone size: .
D gene: .
CDR3 DNA: TGTGCCTGGAATTTGGGCAATGAGCAGTTCTTC
CDR3 protein: CAWNLGNEQFF

J gene: TRBJ2-7
V gene: TRBV2
clone size: .
D gene: TRBD2
CDR3 DNA: TGTGCCAGCAGCTGGCGGGCGGGGGGCAGCTACGAGCAGTACTTC
CDR3 protein: CASSWRAGGSYEQYF

J gene: TRBJ2-7
V gene: TRBV5-6
clone size: .
D gene: TRBD1
CDR3 DNA: TGTGCCAGCAGCCCGCCCGGGACAGGGCACTACGAGCAGTACTTC
CDR3 protein: CASSPPGTGHYEQYF

J gene: TRBJ1-5
V gene: TRBV2
clone size: .
D gene: .
CDR3 DNA: TGTGCCAGCAGTGAAGGGCGGAGCGATCAGCCCCAGCATTTT
CDR3 protein: CASSEGRSDQPQHF

J gene: TRBJ1-1
V gene: TRBV12-5
clone size: .
D gene: .
CDR3 DNA: TGTGCTAGTGGTTTGGGAGCAGCGAACACTGAAGCTTTCTTT
CDR3 protein: CASGLGAANTEAFF

J gene: TRBJ1-3
V gene: TRBV14
clone size: .
D gene: .
CDR3 DNA: TGTGCCAGCAGCCAAGAACCGGCCGTCGGAGGAAACACCATATATTTT
CDR3 protein: CASSQEPAVGGNTIYF

J gene: TRBJ2-7
V gene: TRBV2
clone size: once
D gene: .
CDR3 DNA: TGTGCCAGCAGTGTCTTAAACTACGAGCAGTACTTC
CDR3 protein: CASSVLNYEQYF

J gene: TRBJ2-1
V gene: TRBV19
clone size: .
D gene: TRBD2
CDR3 DNA: TGTGCCTGCCAATCGACTAGCGGAGATTACAATGAGCAGTTCTTC
CDR3 protein: CACQSTSGDYNEQFF

J gene: TRBJ1-6
V gene: TRBV9
clone size: .
D gene: .
CDR3 DNA: TGTGCCAGCAGCCCCAGCGCCGGGGGTAATTCACCCCTCCACTTT
CDR3 protein: CASSPSAGGNSPLHF

J gene: TRBJ1-5
V gene: TRBV30
clone size: .
D gene: .
CDR3 DNA: TGTGCCTGTGGACACCCGAATCAGCCCCAGCATTTT
CDR3 protein: CACGHPNQPQHF

J gene: TRBJ2-7
V gene: TRBV25-1
clone size: .
D gene: .
CDR3 DNA: TGTGCCAGCAGTGAATACTGGGCGAGCGAGCAGTACTTC
CDR3 protein: CASSEYWASEQYF

J gene: TRBJ1-1
V gene: TRBV7-9
clone size: .
D gene: .
CDR3 DNA: TGTGCCAGCAGCTTAGCGTATGAAGCTTTCTTT
CDR3 protein: CASSLAYEAFF